What follows are 18 T cell receptor beta chains derived from one specimen sequenced in a study of molecular identifiers for immune sequencing clone quantification. TCRdb called the PCR reads again in MiXCR, with one record for every CDR3 protein. Found here are 45,000 to 55,000 distinct CDR3 sequences, just over 35% of them singletons; the top ten hold roughly 3.8%. Sequencing input: naive CD8+ T cells from blood, with Jurkat cell RNA spiked in. The subset was: FACS-sorted CD8+CD4-CCR7+CD45RA+ naive T cells. Receptors originate from a human donor in good health. Some libraries in this study had Jurkat cell RNA spiked in.

Of note for this clonotype: Mismatch with germline at one junction end may stem from a read error. The chain couples TRBV7-3 to TRBJ2-7; TRBD1 agrees at 7 bases. Germline V CDR1 and CDR2: SGHTA, FQGTGA. This CDR3 spans 13 amino acids. CDR3 sequence (DNA): TGTGCCAGCAGCCCCGGACAGGCCTACGAGCAGTCCTTC. The encoded protein is CASSPGQAYEQSF.

Remarks on this clonotype: Given a much more abundant clone one base away, this may be a read error. This chain connects TRBV28 to TRBJ2-3; D is unclear. The germline V gene encodes CDR1 MDHEN and CDR2 SYDVKM. V was pared by 5 bases and J by 8 bases, with 14 bases between. The length of the CDR3 is 13 residues. The CDR3 is CASSTPPHITQYF. Written as DNA, the CDR3 is TGTGCCAGCAGTACCCCCCCCCACATTACGCAGTATTTT. The complete variable domain, with remaining parts taken from reference TRBV28 and TRBJ2-3, reads DVKVTQSSRYLVKRTGEKVFLECVQDMDHENMFWYRQDPGLGLRLIYFSYDVKMKEKGDIPEGYSVSREKKERFSLILESASTNQTSMYLCASSTPPHITQYFGPGTRLTVL.

The chain has TRBV7-9 and TRBJ2-1; TRBD2 agrees at 7 bases. The germline gives CDR1 SEHNR, CDR2 FQNEAQ (reference sequence). Trimming at V came to 1 base and at J to 2 bases, leaving 5 bases not matched to a gene. The CDR3 contains 16 residues. The CDR3 is CASSLGSGLAYNEQFF. CDR3 nucleotide sequence: TGTGCCAGCAGCTTAGGTAGCGGGCTAGCCTACAATGAGCAGTTCTTC.

This clonotype is a singleton in its sample. A read error is likely, as this CDR3 ends without the conserved phenylalanine or tryptophan. This chain links TRBV27 with TRBJ2-2; 8 positions agree with TRBD1. V lost 6 bases to trimming and J lost 4 bases; unmatched junction nucleotides: 10. The CDR3 covers 16 residues. CDR1 and CDR2 from the germline V gene are MNHEY and SMNVEV (reference sequence). This CDR3 reads CASRFDAGGSTGELFL. The CDR3 DNA reads TGTGCCAGCAGATTCGATGCAGGGGGCAGCACCGGGGAGCTGTTTTTA.

This clonotype showed up many times. The V gene is TRBV6-5, the J gene TRBJ1-1; D is ambiguous. The germline gives CDR1 MNHEY, CDR2 SVGAGI. V was clipped by 8 bases and J by 6 bases, with 13 bases between them. The CDR3 runs to 12 residues. CDR3 sequence: CASGWRAAEAFF. The CDR3 DNA reads TGTGCCAGCGGGTGGAGGGCGGCTGAAGCTTTCTTT.

The chain joins TRBV7-9 to TRBJ2-1; 8 bases are a match to TRBD2. Germline V lookup: CDR1 SEHNR, CDR2 FQNEAQ (reference sequence). V was pared by 5 bases and J by 3 bases, with 3 bases of the junction left unmatched. The CDR3 has 14 residues. The CDR3 here is CASSARGGYNEQFF. CDR3 DNA: TGTGCCAGCAGCGCCCGGGGGGGCTACAATGAGCAGTTCTTC.

A remark on this clonotype: This clone may be a read error of a much larger clone one base away. This chain uses TRBV9 with TRBJ2-2; 8 bases fit TRBD2. V dropped 0 bases and J dropped 6; count of bases not matched to a gene: 7. The length of the CDR3 is 16 residues. Germline V gene sequence: CDR1 SGDLS, CDR2 YYNGEE. CDR3 sequence: CASSVASGSGAGELFF. CDR3 nucleotides: TGTGCCAGCAGCGTAGCCAGCGGGAGTGGGGCCGGGGAGCTGTTTTTT. The full variable domain, completed using reference TRBV9 and TRBJ2-2, is DSGVTQTPKHLITATGQRVTLRCSPRSGDLSVYWYQQSLDQGLQFLIQYYNGEERAKGNILERFSAQQFPDLHSELNLSSLELGDSALYFCASSVASGSGAGELFFGEGSRLTVL.

This clonotype was found many times. The chain joins TRBV7-8 to TRBJ2-5, with TRBD2 identical over 10 bases. The germline gives CDR1 SGHVS, CDR2 FQNEAQ. Trimming removed 2 bases from V and 1 base from J; junction bases left unmatched: 4. The CDR3 spans 16 residues. The CDR3 DNA reads as TGTGCCAGCAGCTTACTAGCGGGAGCAGTCCAAGAGACCCAGTACTTC. Encoded protein: CASSLLAGAVQETQYF. Complete variable domain (other parts from reference TRBV7-8 and TRBJ2-5): GAGVSQSPRYKVAKRGQDVALRCDPISGHVSLFWYQQALGQGPEFLTYFQNEAQLDKSGLPSDRFFAERPEGSVSTLKIQRTQQEDSAVYLCASSLLAGAVQETQYFGPGTRLLVL.

The V call is TRBV6-2 or TRBV6-3, the J call TRBJ2-3, with 9 bases that match TRBD1. The CDR3 totals 16 residues. The trim removed 0 bases at V and 5 bases at J, leaving 6 bases unmatched. CDR1 and CDR2 (germline): MNHEY, SVGEGT. The CDR3 DNA follows: TGTGCCAGCAGTTACTCAAAACAGGGGGCAGAAGATACGCAGTATTTT. Its protein product is CASSYSKQGAEDTQYF.

This clonotype appeared many times. This chain uses TRBV27 with TRBJ1-1, with D unclear. CDR3 length equals 15 residues. V gave up 4 bases and J gave up 5 bases, with 17 bases separating them. CDR1 and CDR2 from the germline V gene are MNHEY and SMNVEV (reference sequence). CDR3: CASSYQLLDGTEAFF. The CDR3 bases are TGTGCCAGCAGTTACCAACTCCTCGACGGGACTGAAGCTTTCTTT.

The chain combines TRBV6-2 or TRBV6-3 with TRBJ2-7; D gene unclear. This CDR3 is built from 15 residues. Germline V gives CDR1 MNHEY, CDR2 SVGEGT. V shed 5 bases and J shed 2 bases, with 16 bases lying between them. The CDR3 sequence: CASSEVRTATYEQYF. The CDR3 nucleotides are TGTGCCAGCAGTGAAGTAAGGACCGCCACCTACGAGCAGTACTTC.

This clonotype was seen more than once but under ten times. This chain connects TRBV28 to TRBJ2-7; D may be TRBD2 (5 bases). The CDR3 extends over 11 amino acids. V dropped 6 bases and J dropped 7 bases, with 10 bases sitting between them. Germline V gene lookup returns CDR1 MDHEN and CDR2 SYDVKM. CDR3 loop: CASRRTGEQYF. In DNA form, the CDR3 reads TGTGCCAGCAGGAGGACGGGGGAGCAGTACTTC.

Only a few counts were recorded for this clonotype. The CDR3: CASSSAGSSVDTQYF. CDR3 in DNA: TGTGCCAGCAGTTCCGCCGGGAGTTCGGTAGATACGCAGTATTTT. The V and J genes are TRBV6-5 and TRBJ2-3, with D possibly TRBD2 on 6 matching bases. V lost 4 bases and J lost 5, with 16 bases in between. Germline CDR1 and CDR2: MNHEY and SVGAGI. The length of the CDR3 is 15 residues.

The chain has TRBV7-8 and TRBJ2-5, with 7 bases fitting TRBD1. CDR3 length equals 13 residues. The J segment lost 7 bases and the V segment lost 5 bases, leaving 7 bases of the junction unmatched. Germline CDR1 SGHVS, CDR2 FQNEAQ. CDR3 region: CASSDRAFGTQYF. The CDR3 region has the DNA TGTGCCAGCAGCGACAGGGCGTTCGGGACCCAGTACTTC. The whole variable domain, remainder taken from reference TRBV7-8 and TRBJ2-5, is GAGVSQSPRYKVAKRGQDVALRCDPISGHVSLFWYQQALGQGPEFLTYFQNEAQLDKSGLPSDRFFAERPEGSVSTLKIQRTQQEDSAVYLCASSDRAFGTQYFGPGTRLLVL.

This clonotype was seen only a few times. V and J are TRBV6-5 and TRBJ1-5, with D unresolved. Germline loops: CDR1 MNHEY, CDR2 SVGAGI. The V end was cut by 2 bases, the J end by 7 bases, with 9 bases between. CDR3 size: 13 residues. CDR3 sequence: CASSYDRRQPQHF. CDR3 bases: TGTGCCAGCAGTTACGACCGTAGACAGCCCCAGCATTTT.

Concerning this clonotype: The junction shows a germline mismatch at one end, possibly a read error. This chain connects TRBV9 to TRBJ1-5; D is perhaps TRBD1 (5 bases). Germline CDR1 SGDLS, CDR2 YYNGEE. The CDR3 covers 12 residues. The CDR3 sequence is CASGGRTGPVDF. For the CDR3, the DNA is TGTGCCAGCGGAGGTCGAACAGGCCCTGTGGATTTT.

This clonotype was found a few times. The chain has TRBV27 and TRBJ1-5; no definite D call. The V gene lost 5 bases and the J gene lost 2 bases, with 10 bases spanning the gap. The germline CDR1 and CDR2 sequences are MNHEY and SMNVEV (reference sequence). The CDR3 totals 14 residues. The CDR3 reads CASSGDQGNQPQHF. As DNA, the CDR3 is TGTGCCAGCAGTGGTGATCAGGGCAATCAGCCCCAGCATTTT.

V is TRBV13 and J is TRBJ2-3; 7 bases are shared with TRBD2. The CDR3 is 17 residues long. Germline CDR1 is PRHDT and CDR2 is FYEKMQ (reference sequence). Trimming at V came to 5 bases and at J to 6 bases, leaving 17 bases not matched to a gene. CDR3 in amino acids: CASSPKPPAREWDTQYF. DNA of the CDR3: TGTGCCAGCAGCCCGAAACCCCCTGCGCGGGAGTGGGATACGCAGTATTTT.